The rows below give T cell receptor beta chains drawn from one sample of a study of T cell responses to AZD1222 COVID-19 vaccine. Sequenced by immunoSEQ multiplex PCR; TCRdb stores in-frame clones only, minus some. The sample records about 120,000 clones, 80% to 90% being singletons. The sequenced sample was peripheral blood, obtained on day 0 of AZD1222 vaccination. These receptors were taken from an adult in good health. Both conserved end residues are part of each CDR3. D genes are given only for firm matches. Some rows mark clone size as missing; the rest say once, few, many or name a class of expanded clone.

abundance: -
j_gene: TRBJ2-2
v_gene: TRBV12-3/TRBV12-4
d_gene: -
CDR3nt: TGTGCCAGCAGTTTCTTAGGCACCGGGGAGCTGTTTTTT
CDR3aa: CASSFLGTGELFF

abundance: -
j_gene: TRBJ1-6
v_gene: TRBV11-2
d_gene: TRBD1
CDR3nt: TGTGCCAGCAGCTTAGAGGGGACAGGGGCATCACCCCTCCACTTT
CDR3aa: CASSLEGTGASPLHF

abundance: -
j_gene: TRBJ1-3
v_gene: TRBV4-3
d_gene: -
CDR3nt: TGCGCCAGCAGCCAAAGAGGGGAGGGAAACACCATATATTTT
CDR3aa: CASSQRGEGNTIYF

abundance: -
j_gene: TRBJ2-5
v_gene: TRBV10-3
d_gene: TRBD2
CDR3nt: TGTGCCATCAGTGGGACTAGCGGATACCAAGAGACCCAGTACTTC
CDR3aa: CAISGTSGYQETQYF

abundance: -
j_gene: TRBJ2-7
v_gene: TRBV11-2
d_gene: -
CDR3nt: TGTGCCAGCAGCCCGGGTTGGGACCACGAGCAGTACTTC
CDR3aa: CASSPGWDHEQYF

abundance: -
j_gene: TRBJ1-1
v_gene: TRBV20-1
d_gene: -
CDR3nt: TGCAGTGCTCTCAGGTACACTGAAGCTTTCTTT
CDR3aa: CSALRYTEAFF

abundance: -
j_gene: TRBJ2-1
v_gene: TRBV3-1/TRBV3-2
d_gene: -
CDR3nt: TGTGCCAGCAGCCAGGGGCGATGGTCCAGGGATGAGCAGTTCTTC
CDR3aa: CASSQGRWSRDEQFF

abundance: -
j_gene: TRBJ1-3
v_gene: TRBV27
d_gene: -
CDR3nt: TGTGCCAGCAGTTGGCAGGGCCTCTCTGGAAACACCATATATTTT
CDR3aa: CASSWQGLSGNTIYF

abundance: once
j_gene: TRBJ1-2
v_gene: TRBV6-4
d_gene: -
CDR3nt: TGTGCCAGCAGCCGACAGGCCTCTCCGGGGGACTATGGCTACACCTTC
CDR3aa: CASSRQASPGDYGYTF

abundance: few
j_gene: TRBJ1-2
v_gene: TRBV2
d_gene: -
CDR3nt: TGTGCCAGTCTTCTAGCTAACTATGGCTACACCTTC
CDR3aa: CASLLANYGYTF

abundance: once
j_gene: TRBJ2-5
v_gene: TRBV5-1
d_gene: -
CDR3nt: TGCGCCAGCAGCTTGTCGGGGACCTCGGAGACCCAGTACTTC
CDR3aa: CASSLSGTSETQYF

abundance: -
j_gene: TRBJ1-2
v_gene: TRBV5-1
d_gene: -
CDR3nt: TGCGCCAGCAGCTCAGCCAGGGTTGGTGGCTACACCTTC
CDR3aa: CASSSARVGGYTF

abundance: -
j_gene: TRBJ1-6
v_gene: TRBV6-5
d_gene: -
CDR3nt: TGTGCCAGCAGTTATGGAAACGGGAACTCACCCCTCCACTTT
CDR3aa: CASSYGNGNSPLHF

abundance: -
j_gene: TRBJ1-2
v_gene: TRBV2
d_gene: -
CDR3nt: TGTGCCAGCAGCCTAAACAGGCCTAACTATGGCTACACCTTC
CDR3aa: CASSLNRPNYGYTF

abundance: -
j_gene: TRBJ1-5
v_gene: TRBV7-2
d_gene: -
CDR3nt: TGTGCCAGCAGCTTAGCGAGGTATCAGCCCCAGCATTTT
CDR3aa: CASSLARYQPQHF

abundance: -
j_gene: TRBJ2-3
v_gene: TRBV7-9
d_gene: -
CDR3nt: TGTGCCAGCAGCTTTCGGGGGCGGGATACGCAGTATTTT
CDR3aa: CASSFRGRDTQYF